The rows below give T cell receptor beta chains drawn from one sample of a study of response to subunit inactivated influenza vaccine. TCRdb ran MiXCR on the RT-PCR reads and lists one entry per CDR3 protein. The sample has about 520,000 distinct CDR3 sequences; roughly 7.9% are singletons. Specimen: PBMCs from blood, collected around 25 months after vaccination. Every receptor here comes from a man aged 45-69 years who received an inactivated influenza vaccine. Both conserved end residues are part of each CDR3. A D gene is named only where the DNA matches it firmly. Size values are once, few and many counts, or a class for expanded clones, and some rows have none.

d_gene | abundance | j_gene | v_gene | CDR3aa | CDR3nt
- | - | TRBJ1-1 | TRBV2 | CASSTRNTEAFF | TGTGCCAGCTCCACACGGAACACTGAAGCTTTCTTT
- | few | TRBJ2-3 | TRBV4-1 | CASSQTGTMDTQYF | TGCGCCAGCAGCCAGACAGGGACTATGGATACGCAGTATTTT
- | few | TRBJ1-5 | TRBV12-3/TRBV12-4 | CASSLNVQPQHF | TGTGCCAGCAGTTTAAACGTTCAGCCCCAGCATTTT
- | few | TRBJ2-1 | TRBV25-1 | CASSGDSGVYNEQFF | TGTGCCAGCAGTGGGGACTCGGGGGTTTACAATGAGCAGTTCTTC
- | - | TRBJ1-3 | TRBV4-3 | CASSQDAPGNTIYF | TGCGCCAGCAGCCAAGATGCACCTGGAAACACCATATATTTT
- | few | TRBJ2-7 | TRBV18 | CASSPHSGDEQYF | TGTGCCAGCTCACCACATTCAGGGGACGAGCAGTACTTC
TRBD1 | - | TRBJ2-5 | TRBV18 | CASSPRQGAAETQYF | TGTGCCAGCTCACCTAGACAGGGGGCTGCAGAGACCCAGTACTTC
TRBD1 | - | TRBJ2-1 | TRBV24-1 | CATSNRDRVANEQFF | TGTGCCACCAGTAACCGGGACAGGGTGGCCAATGAGCAGTTCTTC
- | few | TRBJ2-4 | TRBV12-3/TRBV12-4 | CASSLSGATKNIQYF | TGTGCCAGCAGTTTGTCCGGCGCAACCAAAAACATTCAGTACTTC
TRBD2 | few | TRBJ2-3 | TRBV7-8 | CASSLDPRTRTDTQYF | TGTGCCAGCAGCTTAGACCCTCGGACTAGGACAGATACGCAGTATTTT
- | few | TRBJ1-4 | TRBV5-1 | CASSLDSGLARKLFF | TGCGCCAGCAGCTTGGATTCGGGGCTGGCCAGAAAACTGTTTTTT
- | - | TRBJ2-5 | TRBV7-9 | CASSLVVTAQETQYF | TGTGCCAGCAGCTTAGTGGTCACGGCTCAAGAGACCCAGTACTTC
TRBD2 | few | TRBJ2-7 | TRBV11-1 | CASSLDVFWTSGRVGEQYF | TGTGCCAGCAGCTTAGATGTTTTTTGGACTAGCGGGAGGGTCGGCGAGCAGTACTTC
- | many | TRBJ2-2 | TRBV20-1 | CSARTANTGELFF | TGCAGTGCTAGGACAGCGAACACCGGGGAGCTGTTTTTT
- | - | TRBJ1-2 | TRBV28 | CASSLSAGQVHGYTF | TGTGCCAGCAGTTTATCGGCAGGGCAAGTGCATGGCTACACCTTC
TRBD2 | many | TRBJ2-7 | TRBV4-3 | CASSQLAESSYEQYF | TGCGCCAGCAGCCAACTAGCGGAATCCTCCTACGAGCAGTACTTC
- | few | TRBJ1-3 | TRBV18 | CASSPVSDTTSGNTIYF | TGTGCCAGCTCACCAGTGTCCGACACGACTTCTGGAAACACCATATATTTT
TRBD1 | - | TRBJ2-7 | TRBV4-2 | CASSQDWGQGYEQYF | TGTGCCAGCAGCCAAGATTGGGGACAGGGCTACGAGCAGTACTTC
- | few | TRBJ2-5 | TRBV5-1 | CASSSQGMGETQYF | TGCGCCAGCAGTTCCCAGGGGATGGGGGAGACCCAGTACTTC
- | - | TRBJ1-2 | TRBV20-1 | CSAPDRFYGYTF | TGCAGTGCCCCGGACCGATTCTATGGCTACACCTTC
- | - | TRBJ1-5 | TRBV6-1 | CASSSGWNQPQHF | TGTGCCAGCAGCTCCGGGTGGAATCAGCCCCAGCATTTT
- | few | TRBJ2-1 | TRBV12-3/TRBV12-4 | CASSSSRGLYNEQFF | TGTGCCAGCAGTTCCAGTAGGGGTCTATACAATGAGCAGTTCTTC
TRBD2 | many | TRBJ2-5 | TRBV20-1 | CSARPYLAGEETQYF | TGCAGTGCTAGACCCTACCTAGCGGGAGAAGAGACCCAGTACTTC
- | few | TRBJ1-4 | TRBV20-1 | CSAPLAGREKLFF | TGCAGTGCACCGCTGGCAGGTCGGGAAAAACTGTTTTTT
- | many | TRBJ1-2 | TRBV10-3 | CAISDAGGPYGYTF | TGTGCCATCAGTGACGCAGGAGGGCCCTATGGCTACACCTTC
- | many | TRBJ2-7 | TRBV11-2 | CASSLAFGQGSYEQYF | TGTGCCAGCAGCTTAGCTTTTGGGCAAGGCTCCTACGAGCAGTACTTC
TRBD2 | many | TRBJ2-3 | TRBV27 | CASSLTSGLGTQYF | TGTGCCAGCAGTTTGACTAGCGGCCTAGGGACGCAGTATTTT
TRBD1 | few | TRBJ2-7 | TRBV5-1 | CASSSSGQGPVVQYF | TGCGCCAGCAGCTCCTCGGGACAGGGGCCCGTTGTGCAGTACTTC
- | - | TRBJ2-7 | TRBV5-6 | CASSLDRAIYKQYF | TGTGCCAGCAGCTTGGACAGGGCAATCTACAAGCAGTACTTC
- | - | TRBJ1-5 | TRBV24-1 | CATSDCLVPYSNQPQHF | TGTGCCACCAGTGATTGTCTCGTACCGTATAGCAATCAGCCCCAGCATTTT
TRBD1 | - | TRBJ2-3 | TRBV20-1 | CSAREQGPSTDTQYF | TGCAGTGCTAGAGAACAGGGGCCTAGCACAGATACGCAGTATTTT
- | few | TRBJ2-3 | TRBV7-2 | CASSFLETRGTDTQYF | TGTGCCAGCAGCTTTCTAGAGACTAGGGGAACAGATACGCAGTATTTT
- | many | TRBJ2-7 | TRBV12-3/TRBV12-4 | CASSFGTYEQYF | TGTGCCAGCAGTTTCGGGACCTACGAGCAGTACTTC
TRBD2 | - | TRBJ2-2 | TRBV5-1 | CASSAGLAGGRTGELFF | TGCGCCAGCAGCGCGGGACTAGCGGGAGGAAGGACCGGGGAGCTGTTTTTT
- | few | TRBJ2-7 | TRBV20-1 | CSAMQGAYEQYF | TGCAGTGCTATGCAGGGTGCCTACGAGCAGTACTTC
- | few | TRBJ2-1 | TRBV7-2 | CASNRRRYNEQFF | TGTGCCAGCAATAGGAGGCGGTACAATGAGCAGTTCTTC
TRBD1 | many | TRBJ1-6 | TRBV20-1 | CSASGTGVNSPLHF | TGCAGTGCTTCCGGGACAGGGGTTAATTCACCCCTCCACTTT
- | few | TRBJ1-2 | TRBV4-3 | CASSQDQASFYGYTF | TGCGCCAGCAGCCAAGATCAAGCCAGCTTCTATGGCTACACCTTC
- | few | TRBJ2-1 | TRBV4-3 | CASSQEEYNEQFF | TGCGCCAGCAGCCAAGAAGAATACAATGAGCAGTTCTTC
- | few | TRBJ2-7 | TRBV20-1 | CSAEYRASPYEQYF | TGCAGTGCTGAATACAGGGCCTCCCCCTACGAGCAGTACTTC
TRBD1 | many | TRBJ1-1 | TRBV29-1 | CSGTGRGTEAFF | TGCAGCGGGACAGGGCGAGGCACTGAAGCTTTCTTT
- | many | TRBJ2-2 | TRBV4-3 | CASSQEWAGTGELFF | TGCGCCAGCAGCCAAGAATGGGCAGGGACCGGGGAGCTGTTTTTT
- | - | TRBJ2-7 | TRBV5-1 | CASSLEGRNPPYF | TGCGCCAGCAGCTTGGAGGGACGGAACCCTCCTTACTTC
TRBD1 | - | TRBJ1-1 | TRBV2 | CARVLGQANTEAFF | TGTGCCAGGGTTTTAGGACAGGCGAACACTGAAGCTTTCTTT
- | many | TRBJ1-2 | TRBV10-2 | CASRHPDGYTF | TGCGCCAGCCGCCACCCAGATGGCTACACCTTC
- | few | TRBJ2-5 | TRBV5-1 | CASSNQGGETQYF | TGCGCCAGCAGCAACCAGGGGGGAGAGACCCAGTACTTC
TRBD1 | few | TRBJ2-3 | TRBV10-3 | CAISENRGDTQYF | TGTGCCATCAGTGAGAACAGGGGAGATACGCAGTATTTT
TRBD2 | - | TRBJ2-3 | TRBV7-3 | CASSLSPQLAGGPKDTQYF | TGTGCCAGCAGCTTATCTCCCCAACTAGCGGGAGGGCCGAAAGATACGCAGTATTTT
TRBD1 | few | TRBJ2-7 | TRBV18 | CASSPDVDRSYEQYF | TGTGCCAGCTCACCGGACGTGGACAGGAGCTACGAGCAGTACTTC
- | - | TRBJ2-3 | TRBV20-1 | CSAEFTVADTQYF | TGCAGTGCCGAGTTTACAGTTGCAGATACGCAGTATTTT
- | - | TRBJ2-5 | TRBV2 | CASGLFGQETQYF | TGTGCCAGCGGCTTGTTTGGCCAAGAGACCCAGTACTTC
TRBD1 | few | TRBJ2-3 | TRBV20-1 | CSARQGASTDTQYF | TGCAGTGCTAGACAGGGGGCTAGCACAGATACGCAGTATTTT
- | - | TRBJ2-5 | TRBV5-8 | CASSTGLAGDRETQYF | TGTGCCAGCAGCACTGGGTTGGCAGGGGACCGAGAGACCCAGTACTTC